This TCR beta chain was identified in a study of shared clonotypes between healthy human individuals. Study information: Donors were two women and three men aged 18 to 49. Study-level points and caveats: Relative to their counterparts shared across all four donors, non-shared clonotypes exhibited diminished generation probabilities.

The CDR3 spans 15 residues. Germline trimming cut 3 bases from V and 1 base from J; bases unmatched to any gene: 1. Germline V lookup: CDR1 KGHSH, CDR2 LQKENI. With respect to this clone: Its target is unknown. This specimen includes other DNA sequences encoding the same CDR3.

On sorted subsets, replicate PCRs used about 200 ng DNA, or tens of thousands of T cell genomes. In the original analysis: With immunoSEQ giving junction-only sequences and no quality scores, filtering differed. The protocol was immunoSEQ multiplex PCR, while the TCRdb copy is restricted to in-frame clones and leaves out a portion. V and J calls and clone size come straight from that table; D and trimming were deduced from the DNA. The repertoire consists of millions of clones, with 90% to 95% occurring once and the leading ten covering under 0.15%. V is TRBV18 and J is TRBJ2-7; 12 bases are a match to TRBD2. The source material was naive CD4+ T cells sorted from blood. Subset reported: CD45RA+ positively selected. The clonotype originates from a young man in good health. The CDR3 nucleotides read TGTGCCAGCTCACCGCTAGCGGGAGGGTCCTACGAGCAGTACTTC. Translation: CASSPLAGGSYEQYF.